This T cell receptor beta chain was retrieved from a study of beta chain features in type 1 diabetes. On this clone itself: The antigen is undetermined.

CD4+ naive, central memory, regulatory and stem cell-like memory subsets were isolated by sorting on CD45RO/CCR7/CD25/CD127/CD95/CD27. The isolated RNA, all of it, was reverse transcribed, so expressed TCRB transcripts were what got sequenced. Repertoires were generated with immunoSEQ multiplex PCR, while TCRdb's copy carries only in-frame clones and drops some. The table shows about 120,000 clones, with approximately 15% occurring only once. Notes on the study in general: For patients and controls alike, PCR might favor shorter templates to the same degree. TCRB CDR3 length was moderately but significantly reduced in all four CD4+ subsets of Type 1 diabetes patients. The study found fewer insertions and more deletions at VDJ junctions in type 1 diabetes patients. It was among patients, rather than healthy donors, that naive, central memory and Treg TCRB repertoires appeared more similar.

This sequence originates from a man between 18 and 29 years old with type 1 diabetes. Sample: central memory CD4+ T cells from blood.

The CDR3: CASSISGGTSYEQYF. As DNA, the CDR3 is TGTGCCAGCAGCATTAGCGGGGGGACTTCCTACGAGCAGTACTTC. V gene TRBV7-2 combines with J gene TRBJ2-7; 10 positions agree with TRBD2. Germline V gene sequence: CDR1 SGHTA, CDR2 FQGNSA. CDR3 length: 15 residues. The junction had 5 bases not matched to a gene; V was cut back by 5 bases and J by 1 base.